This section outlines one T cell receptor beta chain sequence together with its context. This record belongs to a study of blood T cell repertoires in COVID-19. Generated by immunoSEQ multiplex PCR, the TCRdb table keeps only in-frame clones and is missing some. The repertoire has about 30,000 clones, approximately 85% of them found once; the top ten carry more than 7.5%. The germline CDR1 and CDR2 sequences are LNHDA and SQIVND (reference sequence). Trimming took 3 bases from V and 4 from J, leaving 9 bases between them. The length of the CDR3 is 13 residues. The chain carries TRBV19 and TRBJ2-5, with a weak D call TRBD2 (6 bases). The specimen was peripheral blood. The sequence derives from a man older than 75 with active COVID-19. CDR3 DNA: TGTGCCAGTAGTATCCGGAGGGGAGAGACCCAGTACTTC. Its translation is CASSIRRGETQYF.